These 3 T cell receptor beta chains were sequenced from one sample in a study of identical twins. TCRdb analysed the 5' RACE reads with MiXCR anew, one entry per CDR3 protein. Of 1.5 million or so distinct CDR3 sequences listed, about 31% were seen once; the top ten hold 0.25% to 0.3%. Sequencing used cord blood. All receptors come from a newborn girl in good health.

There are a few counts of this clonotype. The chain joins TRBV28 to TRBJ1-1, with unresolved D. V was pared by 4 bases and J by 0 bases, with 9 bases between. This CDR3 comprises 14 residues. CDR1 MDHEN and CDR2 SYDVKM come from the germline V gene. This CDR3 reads CASSWTVMNTEAFF. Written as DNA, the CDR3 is TGTGCCAGCAGTTGGACGGTCATGAACACTGAAGCTTTCTTT.

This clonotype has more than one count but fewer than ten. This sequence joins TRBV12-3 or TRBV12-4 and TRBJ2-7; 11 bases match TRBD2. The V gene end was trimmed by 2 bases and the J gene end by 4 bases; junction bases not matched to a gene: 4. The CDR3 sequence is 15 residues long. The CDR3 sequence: CASSLLLAGEYEQYF. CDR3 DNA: TGTGCCAGCAGTTTACTACTAGCGGGGGAGTACGAGCAGTACTTC.

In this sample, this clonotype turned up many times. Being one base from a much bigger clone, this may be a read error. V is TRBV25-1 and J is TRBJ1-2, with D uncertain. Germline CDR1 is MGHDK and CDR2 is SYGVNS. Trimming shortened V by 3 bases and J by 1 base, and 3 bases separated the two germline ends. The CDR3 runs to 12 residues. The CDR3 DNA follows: TGTGCCAGCAGTGACATTAACTATGGCTACACCTTC. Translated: CASSDINYGYTF.